The rows below give T cell receptor beta chains drawn from one sample of a study of CD8 T cells in ankylosing spondylitis. Each CDR3 protein is one row after TCRdb ran MiXCR on the 5' RACE reads. The data hold 250,000 to 350,000 distinct CDR3 sequences, with less than 9.5% observed a single time. The sequenced sample consisted of blood, either unsorted or a sorted T cell fraction (not recorded which). These receptors came from a male donor with ankylosing spondylitis. CDR3s include the opening cysteine and the closing phenylalanine or tryptophan. A D gene is named only where the DNA matches it firmly. For some rows the clone size is stated as once, few or many, or as a class when expanded; others skip it.

>TRBV4-2|TRBD2|NA|TRBJ2-3
TGTGCCAGCAGCCGTAGACTAGCGGGCGACGTTGTCACAGATACGCAGTATTTT
CASSRRLAGDVVTDTQYF
>TRBV5-1|TRBD2|few|TRBJ2-1
TGCGCCAGCAGCTTGGAACTAGCGGACCGTAATGAGCAGTTCTTC
CASSLELADRNEQFF
>TRBV7-6|NA|NA|TRBJ2-7
TGTGCCAGCAGCTCGTCGGGACCGACCTACGAGCAGTACTTC
CASSSSGPTYEQYF
>TRBV6-2/TRBV6-3|NA|many|TRBJ2-3
TGTGCCAGCAGAAGCGGTCTAGATACGCAGTATTTT
CASRSGLDTQYF
>TRBV5-1|NA|few|TRBJ2-4
TGCGCCAGCAGCTGGACTGTACTAGCCAAAAACATTCAGTACTTC
CASSWTVLAKNIQYF
>TRBV5-1|TRBD2|few|TRBJ2-3
TGCGCCAGCAGCCTCGAGACTAGCGGGAGGGGCACAGATACGCAGTATTTT
CASSLETSGRGTDTQYF
>TRBV5-5|TRBD2|few|TRBJ2-7
TGTGCCAGCAGCGAACCCGGCGGGAGCTACGAGCAGTACTTC
CASSEPGGSYEQYF
>TRBV20-1|TRBD2|NA|TRBJ2-2
TGCAGTGCTGGGACTAGCGGGAGGGTAGGCACCGGGGAGCTGTTTTTT
CSAGTSGRVGTGELFF
>TRBV27|NA|few|TRBJ2-2
TGTGCCAGCACCCCCGGAGGAATTAACACCGGGGAGCTGTTTTTT
CASTPGGINTGELFF
>TRBV7-9|NA|many|TRBJ2-1
TGTGCCAGCAGAGCTTGGGGGACCCCTAGCAATGAGCAGTTCTTC
CASRAWGTPSNEQFF
>TRBV5-1|TRBD1|NA|TRBJ2-7
TGCGCCAGCAGCTTGGACAGGGGGCGGAACGAGCAGTACTTC
CASSLDRGRNEQYF
>TRBV7-2|NA|NA|TRBJ2-1
TGTGCCAGCAGCTTATCCTGGGAGCGTATACAGTTCTTC
CASSLSWERIQFF
>TRBV5-1|TRBD2|NA|TRBJ2-3
TGCGCCAGCAGTAAACTAGCGGGAGAACTCCATAGCACAGATACGCAGTATTTT
CASSKLAGELHSTDTQYF
>TRBV20-1|NA|many|TRBJ2-3
TGCAGTGTTGGGGCCGTGATCCGTGAGGGGGGGTTACGAGATACGCAGTATTTT
CSVGAVIREGGLRDTQYF
>TRBV4-2|TRBD2|many|TRBJ2-1
TGTGCCAGCAGCCAGAGACGCGGGAGCTCCTACAATGAGCAGTTCTTC
CASSQRRGSSYNEQFF
>TRBV18|NA|many|TRBJ1-5
TGTGCCAGCTCACCATACATAGAGGCCGATCAGCCCCAGCATTTT
CASSPYIEADQPQHF
>TRBV27|NA|many|TRBJ2-1
TGTGCCAGCAGTTTTGGACAGCGTTACCTGGGTGAGCAGTTCTTC
CASSFGQRYLGEQFF
>TRBV10-3|NA|few|TRBJ2-1
TGTGCCATCAGTGATTCGGGGCTGGGCTCCTACAATGAGCAGTTCTTC
CAISDSGLGSYNEQFF
>TRBV5-1|TRBD1|many|TRBJ1-5
TGCGCCAGCAGCTCTGGGACAGGCCAAAATCAGCCCCAGCATTTT
CASSSGTGQNQPQHF
>TRBV5-1|NA|many|TRBJ1-1
TGCGCCAGCAGCTATGGGGAAACTGAAGCTTTCTTT
CASSYGETEAFF
>TRBV4-1|TRBD1|few|TRBJ2-1
TGCGCCAGCAGCCAATACGGGACAGGGTTAACCCCGCAGTTCTTC
CASSQYGTGLTPQFF
>TRBV20-1|NA|many|TRBJ1-1
TGCAGTGCTAGAGTTCCAGGGATGAACACTGAAGCTTTCTTT
CSARVPGMNTEAFF
>TRBV4-2|TRBD2|NA|TRBJ2-3
TGTGCCAGCAGCGAGCCAACCTACCCCATGGCGGGAGAGGAGACAGATACGCAGTATTTT
CASSEPTYPMAGEETDTQYF